The T cell receptor (beta chain) described here comes from a study of blood T cells in healthy people across ages. Study-level information: Template switching retrieved approximately one barcoded beta molecule for each two T cells. Study-wide results and caveats: Observed TCR beta diversity per million T cells went down as age went up. This fall followed a roughly linear course with age. Compared with aged donors, long-lived donors showed fewer expanded clones, suggesting selection.

V was shortened by 8 bases and J by 4 bases, with 17 bases between the two germline ends. CDR1 and CDR2 from the germline V gene are MNHNY and SVGAGI (reference sequence). The length of the CDR3 is 14 residues. This clonotype was detected a few times. Its antigen is currently unknown. Primed by a sample-barcoded 5' primer and a J-beta primer mix, a second PCR proceeded for about 7 to 11 cycles. Tagging of each cDNA molecule was performed by a template-switch adaptor with 12 random nucleotides. TCRdb called the 5' RACE reads again in MiXCR, with one record for every CDR3 protein. The sample yields 700,000 or so distinct CDR3 sequences, 22% seen once.

Sequencing used blood. The chain joins TRBV6-6 to TRBJ1-2, with D possibly being TRBD1 (5 bases). The sequence came from a man between 70 and 80 years old in good health. This CDR3 is CASGRDRSGYGYTF. The CDR3 bases are TGTGCCAGCGGACGGGACCGTTCTGGCTATGGCTACACCTTC.